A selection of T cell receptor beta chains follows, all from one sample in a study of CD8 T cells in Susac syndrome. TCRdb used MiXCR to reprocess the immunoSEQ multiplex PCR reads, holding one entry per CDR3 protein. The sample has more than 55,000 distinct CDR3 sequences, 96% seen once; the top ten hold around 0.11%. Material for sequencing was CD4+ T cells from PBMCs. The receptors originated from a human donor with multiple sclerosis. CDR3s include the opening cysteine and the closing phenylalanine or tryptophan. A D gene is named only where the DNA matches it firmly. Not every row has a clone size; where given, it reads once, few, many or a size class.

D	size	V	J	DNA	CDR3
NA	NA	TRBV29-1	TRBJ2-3	TGCAGCGTTGAAGACCGGAGAGATACGCAGTATTTT	CSVEDRRDTQYF
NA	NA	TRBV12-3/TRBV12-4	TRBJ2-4	TGTGCCAGCAGTTCCGCCGGACAGCTAGCCAAAAACATTCAGTACTTC	CASSSAGQLAKNIQYF
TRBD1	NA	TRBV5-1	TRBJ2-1	TGCGCCAGCAGCGCAACAGGGGGACGGAATGAGCAGTTCTTC	CASSATGGRNEQFF
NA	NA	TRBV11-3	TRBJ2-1	TGTGCCAGCAGCTTCTTCCCGCGGGCCGTCAATGAGCAGTTCTTC	CASSFFPRAVNEQFF
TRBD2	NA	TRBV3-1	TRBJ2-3	TGTGCCAGCAGCCAAACTAGCGGGGGGAATACGCAGTATTTT	CASSQTSGGNTQYF
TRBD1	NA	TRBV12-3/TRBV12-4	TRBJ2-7	TGTGCCAGCAGTCCCCAGACCAGACAGGGGGAGCAGTACTTC	CASSPQTRQGEQYF
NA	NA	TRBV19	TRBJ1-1	TGTGCCAGTAGTCCACCGGGGTCCCACTGGTTGAACACTGAAGCTTTCTTT	CASSPPGSHWLNTEAFF
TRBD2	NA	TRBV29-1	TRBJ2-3	TGCAGCGTTGGGGGACTAGCGGGGGGCCCCTCCCTCACAGATACGCAGTATTTT	CSVGGLAGGPSLTDTQYF
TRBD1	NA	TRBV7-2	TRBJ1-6	TGTGCCAGCAGCTCAACAGGGGGCGATTCACCCCTCCACTTT	CASSSTGGDSPLHF
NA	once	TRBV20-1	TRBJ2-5	TGCAGTGCAAGTAGCGAGGGGACCCAGTACTTC	CSASSEGTQYF
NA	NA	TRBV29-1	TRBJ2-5	TGCAGCGTTGCCGTGACAGGTGCCCAAGAGACCCAGTACTTC	CSVAVTGAQETQYF
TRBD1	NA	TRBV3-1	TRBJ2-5	TGTGCCAGCAGCTTTAGATGGGACAGGGGAGAGACCCAGTACTTC	CASSFRWDRGETQYF
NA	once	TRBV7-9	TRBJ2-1	TGTGCCAGCAGCTCGAGGGCAGGGATTGAGCAGTTCTTC	CASSSRAGIEQFF
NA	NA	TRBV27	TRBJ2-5	TGTGCCAGCAGTTCAGCAAGCCAAGAGACCCAGTACTTC	CASSSASQETQYF
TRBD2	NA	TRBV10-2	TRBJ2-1	TGCGCCAGCAGTGACCCAGCGGGGGGGTACAATGAGCAGTTCTTC	CASSDPAGGYNEQFF
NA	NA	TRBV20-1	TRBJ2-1	TGCAGTGCTCTTTACAATGAGCAGTTCTTC	CSALYNEQFF
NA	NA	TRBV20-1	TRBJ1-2	TGCAGTGCTACCATTAGAGCGGGGGAATCCACCTTC	CSATIRAGESTF
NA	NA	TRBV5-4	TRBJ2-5	TGTGCCAGCAGCGCGGGGCCCGGGGCGGAGACCCAGTACTTC	CASSAGPGAETQYF
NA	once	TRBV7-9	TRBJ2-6	TGTGCCAGCAGCCCGGACGGCTCTGGGGCCAACGTCCTGACTTTC	CASSPDGSGANVLTF
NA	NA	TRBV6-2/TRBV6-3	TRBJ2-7	TGTGCCAGCAGTTACTCGACCCCCTACGAGCAGTACTTC	CASSYSTPYEQYF
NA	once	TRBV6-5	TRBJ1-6	TGTGCCAGCAGGTACAGGGAATATAATTCACCCCTCCACTTT	CASRYREYNSPLHF
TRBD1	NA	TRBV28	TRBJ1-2	TGTGCCAGCAGTTTGATATCCAGGGGGCGATCTAACTATGGCTACACCTTC	CASSLISRGRSNYGYTF
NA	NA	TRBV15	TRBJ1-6	TGTGCCACCAGCAGAGATTTCCAGGGGAGTTCACCCCTCCACTTT	CATSRDFQGSSPLHF
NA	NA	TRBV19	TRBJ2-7	TGTGCACATGGGTCCTACGAGCAGTACTTC	CAHGSYEQYF
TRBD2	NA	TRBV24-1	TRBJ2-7	TGTGCCACCAGTGATGACCGGGGGGGCCCGGCCCACGAGCAGTACTTC	CATSDDRGGPAHEQYF
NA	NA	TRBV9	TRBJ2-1	TGTGCCAGCAGGAGAGGGGCACTGGACTACAATGAGCAGTTCTTC	CASRRGALDYNEQFF
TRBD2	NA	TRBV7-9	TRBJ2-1	TGTGCCAGCAGCCCCTTTGCGAGCGGGGGGGACAATGAGCAGTTCTTC	CASSPFASGGDNEQFF
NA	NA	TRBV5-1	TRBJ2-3	TGCGCCAGCAGCCCGAGGGGTCTCACGCAGTATTTT	CASSPRGLTQYF
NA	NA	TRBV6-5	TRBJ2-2	TGTGCCAGCAGTTACCGGAAGGGGAAAACCGGGGAGCTGTTTTTT	CASSYRKGKTGELFF
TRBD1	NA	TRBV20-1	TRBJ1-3	TGCAGTGCTAGAGTTCCACAGGGGAAACTCTCTGGAAACACCATATATTTT	CSARVPQGKLSGNTIYF
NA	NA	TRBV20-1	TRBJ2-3	TGCAGTGCTAGTGTGGGCCGTCCTAGCACAGATACGCAGTATTTT	CSASVGRPSTDTQYF
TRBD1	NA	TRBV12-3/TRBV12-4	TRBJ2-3	TGTGCCAGCACCCCGGGACAGCGATACACAGATACGCAGTATTTT	CASTPGQRYTDTQYF
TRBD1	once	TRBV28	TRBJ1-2	TGTGCCAGCAGACGCCGGGACAGGGGGGAGGGCTACACCTTC	CASRRRDRGEGYTF
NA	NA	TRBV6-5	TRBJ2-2	TGTGCCAGCAGGGCCCGGGGGCCCGCTGGGGAGCTGTTTTTT	CASRARGPAGELFF
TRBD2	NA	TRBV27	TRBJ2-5	TGTGCCAGCAGTACTCGACTAGCGGGGGGGGTGAAGACCCAGTACTTC	CASSTRLAGGVKTQYF
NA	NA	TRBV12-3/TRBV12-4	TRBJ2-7	TGTGCCAGCAGTCCCTCCTTAGAGGCAGCCTCCTACGAGCAGTACTTC	CASSPSLEAASYEQYF
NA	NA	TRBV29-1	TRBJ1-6	TGCAGCGCCAAGGGTTACTCACCCCTCCACTTT	CSAKGYSPLHF
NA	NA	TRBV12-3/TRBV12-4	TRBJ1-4	TGTGCCAGCAGTTTAGGAGCGACAGATGAAAAACTGTTTTTT	CASSLGATDEKLFF
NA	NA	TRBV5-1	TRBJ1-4	TGCGCCAGCAGCTTGGGGGGTTTGGGATCGAATGAAAAACTGTTTTTT	CASSLGGLGSNEKLFF
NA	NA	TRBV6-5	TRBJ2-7	TGTGCCAGCAGTCCGGGCCTCCCCGGGGCCGAGCAGTACTTC	CASSPGLPGAEQYF
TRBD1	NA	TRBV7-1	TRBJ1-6	TGTGCCAGCAGCTCTGGGGGACCGACAGGGGTCGGACATAATTCACCCCTCCACTTT	CASSSGGPTGVGHNSPLHF
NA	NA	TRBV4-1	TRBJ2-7	TGCGCCAGCAGCCAAGATCAGGGGGGACTGTCCTACGAGCAGTACTTC	CASSQDQGGLSYEQYF
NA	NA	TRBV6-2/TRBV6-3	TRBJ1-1	TGTGCCAGCCAGCGAGGGCCTGGACAGATGGGCACTGAAGCTTTCTTT	CASQRGPGQMGTEAFF
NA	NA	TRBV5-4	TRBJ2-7	TGTGCCAGCAGCAAGTCCGGAATCTTCCCCTACGAGCAGTACTTC	CASSKSGIFPYEQYF
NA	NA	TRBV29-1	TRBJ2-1	TGCAGCGTTGAAATGAGCATAGCCTCCTACAATGAGCAGTTCTTC	CSVEMSIASYNEQFF
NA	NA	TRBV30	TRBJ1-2	TGTGCCTGGAGTGTAAGGGGGTTCCATGGCTACACCTTC	CAWSVRGFHGYTF
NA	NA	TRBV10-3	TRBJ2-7	TGTGCCATCAGTGAGCCCGACTGGGTAGAGCAGTACTTC	CAISEPDWVEQYF
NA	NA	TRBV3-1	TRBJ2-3	TGTGCCAGCAGCCAAGAGGCGGATACTAGCACAGATACGCAGTATTTT	CASSQEADTSTDTQYF
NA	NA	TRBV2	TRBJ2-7	TGTGCCAGCAGTATAGGACGCGTGGACGAGCAGTACTTC	CASSIGRVDEQYF
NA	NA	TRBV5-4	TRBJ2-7	TGTGCCAGCAGCTTGCCCGGGAAGCAATACGAGCAGTACTTC	CASSLPGKQYEQYF
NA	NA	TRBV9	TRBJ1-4	TGTGCCAGCAGCGTAGATGGGGTAGGCGAAAAACTGTTTTTT	CASSVDGVGEKLFF
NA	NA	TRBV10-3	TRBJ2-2	TGTGCCACTCGGGACCACTTCACCGGGGAGCTGTTTTTT	CATRDHFTGELFF
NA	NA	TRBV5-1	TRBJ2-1	TGCGCCAGCAGCTTGGCCACAGGCAGCTCCTACAATGAGCAGTTCTTC	CASSLATGSSYNEQFF
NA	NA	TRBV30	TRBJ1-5	TGTGCCTGGAGTGTAGCCGGGGACGGACAGCCCCAGCATTTT	CAWSVAGDGQPQHF
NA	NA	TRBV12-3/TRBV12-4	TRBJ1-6	TGTGCCAGCAGTCTCCACAGCGGTAATTCACCCCTCCACTTT	CASSLHSGNSPLHF
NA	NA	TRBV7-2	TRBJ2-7	TGTGCCAGCAGCTTAAAGTCGGGCGAGGCCTACGAGCAGTACTTC	CASSLKSGEAYEQYF
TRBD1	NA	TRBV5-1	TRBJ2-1	TGCGCCAGCACCCCGGGACAGAGCTACAATGAGCAGTTCTTC	CASTPGQSYNEQFF
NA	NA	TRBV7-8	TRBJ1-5	TGTGCCAGCAGCCGTGACAGATTTGGCAATCAGCCCCAGCATTTT	CASSRDRFGNQPQHF
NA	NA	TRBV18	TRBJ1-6	TGTGCCAGCTCCAGAGACAGAAATAATTCACCCCTCCACTTT	CASSRDRNNSPLHF
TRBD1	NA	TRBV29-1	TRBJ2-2	TGCAGCGCCCGGGACAGGGGTGCCGGGGAGCTGTTTTTT	CSARDRGAGELFF